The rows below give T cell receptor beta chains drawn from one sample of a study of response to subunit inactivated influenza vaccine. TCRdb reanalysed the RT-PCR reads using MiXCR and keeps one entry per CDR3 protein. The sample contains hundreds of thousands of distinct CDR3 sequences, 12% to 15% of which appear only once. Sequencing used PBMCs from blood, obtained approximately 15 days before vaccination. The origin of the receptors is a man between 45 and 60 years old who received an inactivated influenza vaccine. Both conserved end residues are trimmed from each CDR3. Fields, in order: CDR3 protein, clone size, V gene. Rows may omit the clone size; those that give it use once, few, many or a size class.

CDR3aa: ASSIEAWGSYNEQF
abundance: .
v_gene: TRBV19

CDR3aa: ASSQGRVVVTEAF
abundance: .
v_gene: TRBV4-1

CDR3aa: ASSHPGVNTEAF
abundance: .
v_gene: TRBV4-1

CDR3aa: ASSEEQGGQPQH
abundance: few
v_gene: TRBV10-2

CDR3aa: ASSSDRDYQPQH
abundance: .
v_gene: TRBV7-9

CDR3aa: ASSLSVLAGYYEQY
abundance: .
v_gene: TRBV5-1

CDR3aa: ASSQAPTGNLNSPLH
abundance: .
v_gene: TRBV4-3

CDR3aa: ASRGVRADQPQH
abundance: few
v_gene: TRBV12-3/TRBV12-4

CDR3aa: ASSFPSAGTAQETQY
abundance: .
v_gene: TRBV28

CDR3aa: ASRVASGWSGELF
abundance: many
v_gene: TRBV6-2/TRBV6-3

CDR3aa: ASSFGTTYNEQF
abundance: .
v_gene: TRBV12-3/TRBV12-4

CDR3aa: SARPPRTSGYNEQF
abundance: .
v_gene: TRBV20-1

CDR3aa: ASSVLMTGIDEQY
abundance: few
v_gene: TRBV9

CDR3aa: ASSLDLTSGSNEQF
abundance: .
v_gene: TRBV5-1

CDR3aa: SAAWGPTSTDTQY
abundance: .
v_gene: TRBV20-1

CDR3aa: AISEGTSGTDTQY
abundance: many
v_gene: TRBV10-3

CDR3aa: ASSFRGGRDQPQH
abundance: few
v_gene: TRBV5-1

CDR3aa: ASSQGQGAGELF
abundance: many
v_gene: TRBV3-1

CDR3aa: ASSSPWGPTPGNTIY
abundance: .
v_gene: TRBV7-2

CDR3aa: ASSLAPGNTGELF
abundance: .
v_gene: TRBV5-1

CDR3aa: SAPPTLRTGGYTGELF
abundance: .
v_gene: TRBV20-1

CDR3aa: SETTGNYGYT
abundance: .
v_gene: TRBV20-1

CDR3aa: ASTIGGGRTGELF
abundance: .
v_gene: TRBV5-4

CDR3aa: SVSHLRGLAGAQASEQY
abundance: .
v_gene: TRBV29-1

CDR3aa: AISDSAGYNEQF
abundance: .
v_gene: TRBV10-3

CDR3aa: ASSTGLAGAQILN
abundance: few
v_gene: TRBV7-8

CDR3aa: SASFRPGTTETQY
abundance: .
v_gene: TRBV20-1

CDR3aa: ASSIGTTGELF
abundance: .
v_gene: TRBV19

CDR3aa: SATPGLNYGYT
abundance: .
v_gene: TRBV20-1

CDR3aa: ASGKAGGPGNEQF
abundance: .
v_gene: TRBV19

CDR3aa: ASKRGYEQY
abundance: few
v_gene: TRBV28

CDR3aa: ASSPWVAGNQETQY
abundance: few
v_gene: TRBV6-1

CDR3aa: ASSALSDGSYEQY
abundance: .
v_gene: TRBV28

CDR3aa: ASSVTGTEYEQY
abundance: few
v_gene: TRBV12-3/TRBV12-4

CDR3aa: AISPLPGQGDNEQF
abundance: .
v_gene: TRBV3-1

CDR3aa: ASSQGLRLAGYNEQF
abundance: .
v_gene: TRBV3-1

CDR3aa: SVTRGGINEQF
abundance: .
v_gene: TRBV29-1

CDR3aa: SVEQLNQPQH
abundance: many
v_gene: TRBV29-1

CDR3aa: SASQTSGDTGELF
abundance: .
v_gene: TRBV20-1

CDR3aa: SARGGVNRDRY
abundance: .
v_gene: TRBV20-1

CDR3aa: ASSQATLSDYGYT
abundance: .
v_gene: TRBV4-3

CDR3aa: SSGAGSSTDTQY
abundance: .
v_gene: TRBV29-1

CDR3aa: ASSPGQGGISPLH
abundance: .
v_gene: TRBV28

CDR3aa: ASSPRPPAAEAF
abundance: .
v_gene: TRBV12-3/TRBV12-4

CDR3aa: ASSLGRSSYEQY
abundance: many
v_gene: TRBV7-2

CDR3aa: ASSLLSGGHTEAF
abundance: .
v_gene: TRBV5-1

CDR3aa: ASSLTTVYGSGANVLT
abundance: few
v_gene: TRBV5-1

CDR3aa: ASSYSVPTEQF
abundance: .
v_gene: TRBV6-2/TRBV6-3

CDR3aa: ASSLEGSGNTIY
abundance: .
v_gene: TRBV5-1

CDR3aa: ASSYTSGGTEQY
abundance: .
v_gene: TRBV6-2/TRBV6-3

CDR3aa: ASSLLKGPLTGELF
abundance: many
v_gene: TRBV12-3/TRBV12-4